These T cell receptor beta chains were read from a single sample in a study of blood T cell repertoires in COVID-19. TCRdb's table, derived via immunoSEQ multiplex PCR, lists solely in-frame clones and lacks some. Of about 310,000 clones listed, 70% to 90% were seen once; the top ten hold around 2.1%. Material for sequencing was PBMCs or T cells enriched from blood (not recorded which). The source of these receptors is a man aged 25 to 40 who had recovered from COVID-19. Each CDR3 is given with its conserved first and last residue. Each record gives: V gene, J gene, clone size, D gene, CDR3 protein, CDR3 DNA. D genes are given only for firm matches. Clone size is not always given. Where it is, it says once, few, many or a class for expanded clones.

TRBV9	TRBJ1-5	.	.	CASSVGDNQPQHF	TGTGCCAGCAGCGTAGGCGACAATCAGCCCCAGCATTTT
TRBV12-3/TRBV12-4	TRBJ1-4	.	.	CASSFRDWEKLFF	TGTGCCAGCAGTTTCAGGGATTGGGAAAAACTGTTTTTT
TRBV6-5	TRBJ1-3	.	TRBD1	CASTNQGQHGNTIYF	TGTGCCAGCACCAACCAGGGACAGCATGGAAACACCATATATTTT
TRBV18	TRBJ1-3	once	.	CASSPPGNARSGNTIYF	TGTGCCAGCTCACCTCCGGGGAACGCTCGCTCTGGAAACACCATATATTTT
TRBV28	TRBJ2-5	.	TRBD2	CASSFWSGGGRETQYF	TGTGCCAGCAGTTTTTGGAGCGGGGGTGGGAGGGAGACCCAGTACTTC
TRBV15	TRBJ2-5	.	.	CATSRDRYETQYF	TGTGCCACCAGCAGAGATAGATATGAGACCCAGTACTTC
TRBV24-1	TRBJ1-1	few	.	CATSDPSGGDTEAFF	TGTGCCACCAGTGACCCCAGCGGGGGGGACACTGAAGCTTTCTTT
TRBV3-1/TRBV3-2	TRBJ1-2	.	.	CASSPEGPNYGYTF	TGTGCCAGCAGCCCGGAGGGGCCGAACTATGGCTACACCTTC
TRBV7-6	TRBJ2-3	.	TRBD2	CASSFTAGTSGTATQYF	TGTGCCAGCAGCTTTACAGCCGGGACTAGCGGTACAGCTACGCAGTATTTT
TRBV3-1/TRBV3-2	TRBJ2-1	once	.	CASSQGGLGLYEQFF	TGTGCCAGCAGCCAAGGTGGCCTTGGGCTATATGAGCAGTTCTTC
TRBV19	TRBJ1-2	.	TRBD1	CASSMDREYGYTF	TGTGCCAGTAGTATGGACAGGGAGTATGGCTACACCTTC
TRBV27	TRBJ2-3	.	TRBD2	CASRRLAGGRETQYF	TGTGCCAGCAGGAGACTAGCGGGGGGCCGGGAGACGCAGTATTTT
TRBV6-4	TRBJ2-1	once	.	CASSDPGLPPNEQFF	TGTGCCAGCAGTGACCCCGGACTACCCCCTAATGAGCAGTTCTTC
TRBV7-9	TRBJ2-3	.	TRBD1	CASSPTFLGQGAVADTQYF	TGTGCCAGCAGCCCAACTTTCCTGGGACAGGGGGCTGTTGCAGATACGCAGTATTTT
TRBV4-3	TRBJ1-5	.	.	CASSQDGPSGYQPQHF	TGCGCCAGCAGCCAAGATGGGCCGTCTGGCTATCAGCCCCAGCATTTT
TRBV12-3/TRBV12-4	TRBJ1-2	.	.	CASSLRRDGYTF	TGTGCCAGCAGTCTCCGACGGGATGGCTACACCTTC
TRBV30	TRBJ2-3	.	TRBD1	CAWSVQGASDTQYF	TGTGCCTGGAGTGTACAGGGGGCATCAGATACGCAGTATTTT
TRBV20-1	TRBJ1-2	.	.	CSASKSSDPLGYTF	TGCAGTGCTAGTAAATCCAGCGACCCTCTGGGCTACACCTTC
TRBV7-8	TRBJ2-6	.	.	CVSRNRGGLSGANVLTF	TGTGTCAGCAGAAACAGGGGAGGCCTCTCTGGGGCCAACGTCCTGACTTTC
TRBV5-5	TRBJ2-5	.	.	CASSQMAGVQETQYF	TGTGCCAGCAGCCAGATGGCCGGGGTCCAAGAGACCCAGTACTTC
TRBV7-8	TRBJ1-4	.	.	CASSVETSGRGEKLFF	TGTGCCAGCAGCGTGGAGACAAGCGGCCGTGGTGAAAAACTGTTTTTT
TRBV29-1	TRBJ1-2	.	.	CSVDGNYGYTF	TGCAGCGTCGACGGGAACTATGGCTACACCTTC
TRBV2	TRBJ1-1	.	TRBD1	CANRGRITLNTEAFF	TGTGCCAACAGGGGCCGGATAACTCTGAACACTGAAGCTTTCTTT
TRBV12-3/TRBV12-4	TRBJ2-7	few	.	CASSLISYEQYF	TGTGCCAGCAGTTTGATCAGCTACGAGCAGTACTTC
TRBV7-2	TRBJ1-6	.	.	CASSLRRGYNNSPLHF	TGTGCCAGCAGCTTACGTCGGGGGTACAATAATTCACCCCTCCACTTT
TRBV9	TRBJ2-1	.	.	CASSVARLDEQFF	TGTGCCAGCAGCGTAGCTAGGTTGGATGAGCAGTTCTTC
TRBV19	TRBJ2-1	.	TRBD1	CASRGIGTGAYNEQFF	TGTGCCAGTAGAGGAATTGGGACAGGGGCCTACAATGAGCAGTTCTTC
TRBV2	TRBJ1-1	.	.	CASSVEGEAFF	TGTGCCAGCAGTGTTGAGGGAGAAGCTTTCTTT
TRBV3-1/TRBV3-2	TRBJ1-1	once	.	CASSQLGGKAFF	TGTGCCAGCAGCCAACTAGGAGGGAAAGCTTTCTTT
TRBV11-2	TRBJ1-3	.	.	CASSLTSRQAISGNTIYF	TGTGCCAGCAGCTTAACGAGCCGGCAGGCCATCTCTGGAAACACCATATATTTT
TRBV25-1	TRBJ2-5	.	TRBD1	CASSDQRDSLGKEETQYF	TGTGCCAGCAGTGACCAGAGGGACAGCCTCGGGAAGGAAGAGACCCAGTACTTC
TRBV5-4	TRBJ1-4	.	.	CASSLAGGWGENEKLFF	TGTGCCAGCAGCTTGGCCGGGGGTTGGGGAGAAAACGAAAAACTGTTTTTT
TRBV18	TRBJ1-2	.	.	CASSPRQVVDYGYTF	TGTGCCAGCTCACCCAGACAGGTCGTTGACTATGGCTACACCTTC
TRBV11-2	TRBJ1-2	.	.	CASSLAGVDYGYTF	TGTGCCAGCAGCTTAGCAGGGGTAGACTATGGCTACACCTTC
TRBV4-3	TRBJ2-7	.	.	CASSQDHSTYEQYF	TGCGCCAGCAGCCAAGATCACAGCACCTACGAGCAGTACTTC
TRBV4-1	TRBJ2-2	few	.	CASSIGGLNTGELFF	TGCGCCAGCAGCATCGGGGGTCTGAACACCGGGGAGCTGTTTTTT
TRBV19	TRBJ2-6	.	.	CASSITAANVLTF	TGTGCCAGTAGTATTACCGCGGCTAACGTCCTGACTTTC
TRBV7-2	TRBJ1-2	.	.	CASSLARDGGYTF	TGTGCCAGCAGCTTAGCCAGGGATGGGGGCTACACCTTC
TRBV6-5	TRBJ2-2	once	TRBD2	CASSRASGGTGELFF	TGTGCCAGCAGTCGAGCTAGCGGGGGGACCGGGGAGCTGTTTTTT
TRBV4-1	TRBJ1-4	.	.	CASSYRRGSTNEKLFF	TGCGCCAGCAGCTACAGGCGGGGGTCAACTAATGAAAAACTGTTTTTT
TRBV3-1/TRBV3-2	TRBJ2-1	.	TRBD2	CASSPRTSGVWNEQFF	TGTGCCAGCAGCCCGAGGACTAGCGGGGTATGGAATGAGCAGTTCTTC
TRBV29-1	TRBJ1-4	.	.	CSVTRGGGRGEKLFF	TGCAGCGTTACGAGAGGTGGCGGGCGTGGGGAAAAACTGTTTTTT
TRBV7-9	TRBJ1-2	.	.	CASSSTGSGAGYTF	TGTGCCAGCAGCTCTACAGGGTCTGGGGCTGGCTACACCTTC
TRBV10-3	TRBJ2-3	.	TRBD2	CAISDVAGEDTQYF	TGTGCCATCAGTGATGTGGCGGGGGAAGATACGCAGTATTTT
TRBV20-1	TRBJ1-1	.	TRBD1	CSASGRGRPGAFF	TGCAGTGCTAGTGGTAGGGGGCGCCCCGGGGCTTTCTTT
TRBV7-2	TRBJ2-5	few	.	CASSLVGGGAETQYF	TGTGCCAGCAGCTTAGTAGGAGGGGGGGCCGAGACCCAGTACTTC
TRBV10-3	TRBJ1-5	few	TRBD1	CAISAGQGAGQPQHF	TGTGCCATCAGCGCGGGACAGGGGGCGGGTCAGCCCCAGCATTTT
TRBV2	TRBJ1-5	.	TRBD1	CASSEAGTGRSGQPQHF	TGTGCCAGCAGTGAAGCAGGGACAGGGAGAAGCGGTCAGCCCCAGCATTTT
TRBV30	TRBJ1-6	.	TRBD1	CAWSKTGGTSLHF	TGTGCCTGGAGTAAGACAGGGGGTACATCTCTCCACTTT